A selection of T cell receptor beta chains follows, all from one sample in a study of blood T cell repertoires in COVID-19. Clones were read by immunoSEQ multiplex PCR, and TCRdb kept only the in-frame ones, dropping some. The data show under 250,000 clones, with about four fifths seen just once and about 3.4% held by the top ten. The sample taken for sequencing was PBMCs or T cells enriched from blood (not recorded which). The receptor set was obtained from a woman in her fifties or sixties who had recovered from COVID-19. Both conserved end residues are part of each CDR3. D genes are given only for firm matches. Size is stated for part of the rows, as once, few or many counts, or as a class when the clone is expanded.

cdr3_aa: CASSYGQGLSNYGYTF; cdr3_nt: TGTGCCAGCAGCTACGGACAGGGGCTGTCTAACTATGGCTACACCTTC; clone_size: -; j_call: TRBJ1-2; d_call: TRBD1; v_call: TRBV5-4
cdr3_aa: CASSKRSGTGEDTQYF; cdr3_nt: TGTGCCAGCAGCAAGAGATCCGGGACAGGGGAAGATACGCAGTATTTT; clone_size: -; j_call: TRBJ2-3; d_call: TRBD1; v_call: TRBV7-2
cdr3_aa: CASSESKEAFF; cdr3_nt: TGCGCCAGCAGTGAGTCAAAGGAGGCTTTCTTT; clone_size: many; j_call: TRBJ1-1; d_call: -; v_call: TRBV10-2
cdr3_aa: CASCRQGEDTEAFF; cdr3_nt: TGCGCCAGCTGTCGACAGGGGGAAGACACTGAAGCTTTCTTT; clone_size: -; j_call: TRBJ1-1; d_call: TRBD1; v_call: TRBV5-1
cdr3_aa: CASSERGTNPAYNSPLHF; cdr3_nt: TGTGCCAGCAGTGAAAGGGGGACAAATCCCGCTTATAATTCACCCCTCCACTTT; clone_size: -; j_call: TRBJ1-6; d_call: -; v_call: TRBV2
cdr3_aa: CASSYSEVTSTDTQYF; cdr3_nt: TGTGCCAGCAGTTACTCCGAGGTTACTAGCACAGATACGCAGTATTTT; clone_size: -; j_call: TRBJ2-3; d_call: -; v_call: TRBV6-5
cdr3_aa: CASSSVSGGELFF; cdr3_nt: TGTGCCAGCAGCTCCGTTTCCGGCGGGGAGCTGTTTTTT; clone_size: -; j_call: TRBJ2-2; d_call: -; v_call: TRBV7-2
cdr3_aa: CASSTPWREETQYF; cdr3_nt: TGTGCCAGCAGCACCCCTTGGCGGGAAGAGACCCAGTACTTC; clone_size: -; j_call: TRBJ2-5; d_call: -; v_call: TRBV7-8
cdr3_aa: CASSIPKGPGTYNYGYTF; cdr3_nt: TGTGCCAGTAGTATCCCTAAAGGCCCGGGTACTTATAACTATGGCTACACCTTC; clone_size: -; j_call: TRBJ1-2; d_call: -; v_call: TRBV19
cdr3_aa: CAISDPPGLAGGLHVEQFF; cdr3_nt: TGTGCCATCAGTGACCCTCCCGGGCTAGCGGGGGGCCTACATGTTGAGCAGTTCTTC; clone_size: -; j_call: TRBJ2-1; d_call: TRBD2; v_call: TRBV10-3
cdr3_aa: CASGLARQGPHTQYF; cdr3_nt: TGTGCTAGTGGTTTGGCCAGACAAGGTCCCCATACGCAGTATTTT; clone_size: once; j_call: TRBJ2-3; d_call: -; v_call: TRBV12-5
cdr3_aa: CASSPQGQGYEQYF; cdr3_nt: TGTGCCAGCAGCCCCCAGGGACAGGGTTACGAGCAGTACTTC; clone_size: -; j_call: TRBJ2-7; d_call: TRBD1; v_call: TRBV4-2
cdr3_aa: CASSQDRVASRSQIAKNIQYF; cdr3_nt: TGCGCCAGCAGCCAAGACCGGGTTGCATCGAGAAGCCAAATAGCCAAAAACATTCAGTACTTC; clone_size: -; j_call: TRBJ2-4; d_call: -; v_call: TRBV4-1
cdr3_aa: CASSLLTSGGAFLYNEQFF; cdr3_nt: TGTGCCAGCAGCTTATTGACTAGCGGGGGGGCATTTCTCTACAATGAGCAGTTCTTC; clone_size: -; j_call: TRBJ2-1; d_call: TRBD2; v_call: TRBV7-2
cdr3_aa: CASGEGEYSNQPQHF; cdr3_nt: TGTGCCAGCGGTGAGGGAGAATATAGCAATCAGCCCCAGCATTTT; clone_size: -; j_call: TRBJ1-5; d_call: -; v_call: TRBV6-1
cdr3_aa: CASSYLADTGELFF; cdr3_nt: TGTGCCAGTAGTTATCTAGCGGACACCGGGGAGCTGTTTTTT; clone_size: -; j_call: TRBJ2-2; d_call: TRBD2; v_call: TRBV19
cdr3_aa: CASSITGASSGNEQFF; cdr3_nt: TGTGCCAGTAGTATAACGGGTGCTAGCTCAGGCAATGAGCAGTTCTTC; clone_size: -; j_call: TRBJ2-1; d_call: -; v_call: TRBV19
cdr3_aa: CASSIRQGFQETQYF; cdr3_nt: TGTGCCAGCAGCATAAGACAGGGGTTCCAAGAGACCCAGTACTTC; clone_size: -; j_call: TRBJ2-5; d_call: TRBD1; v_call: TRBV13
cdr3_aa: CASSLGGTSGSYNEQFF; cdr3_nt: TGTGCCAGCAGCTTGGGGGGGACTAGCGGGTCCTACAATGAGCAGTTCTTC; clone_size: few; j_call: TRBJ2-1; d_call: TRBD2; v_call: TRBV5-4
cdr3_aa: CASSVGGGLGNEKLFF; cdr3_nt: TGTGCCAGCAGCGTTGGCGGGGGCCTAGGGAATGAAAAACTGTTTTTT; clone_size: few; j_call: TRBJ1-4; d_call: -; v_call: TRBV5-4
cdr3_aa: CASSPDSVTEAFF; cdr3_nt: TGTGCCAGCAGTCCGGACAGCGTCACTGAAGCTTTCTTT; clone_size: -; j_call: TRBJ1-1; d_call: -; v_call: TRBV11-3
cdr3_aa: CASSSFNSPLHF; cdr3_nt: TGTGCCAGCAGTTCCTTTAATTCACCCCTCCACTTT; clone_size: few; j_call: TRBJ1-6; d_call: -; v_call: TRBV6-2/TRBV6-3
cdr3_aa: CASSTNSYNEQFF; cdr3_nt: TGTGCCAGCAGTACTAACTCCTACAATGAGCAGTTCTTC; clone_size: few; j_call: TRBJ2-1; d_call: -; v_call: TRBV7-3
cdr3_aa: CSGLGEFLNTEAFF; cdr3_nt: TGCAGCGGTTTAGGGGAATTCCTGAACACTGAAGCTTTCTTT; clone_size: -; j_call: TRBJ1-1; d_call: -; v_call: TRBV29-1
cdr3_aa: CASSITGTVQNIQYF; cdr3_nt: TGTGCCAGCAGTATTACCGGGACAGTCCAAAACATTCAGTACTTC; clone_size: once; j_call: TRBJ2-4; d_call: TRBD1; v_call: TRBV2
cdr3_aa: CASSIQGSSAIQYF; cdr3_nt: TGTGCCAGCAGTATACAGGGATCCTCAGCCATTCAGTACTTC; clone_size: few; j_call: TRBJ2-4; d_call: -; v_call: TRBV5-4
cdr3_aa: CASSVGDRKTQYF; cdr3_nt: TGTGCCAGCAGTGTGGGGGACAGAAAGACCCAGTACTTC; clone_size: few; j_call: TRBJ2-5; d_call: TRBD1; v_call: TRBV2
cdr3_aa: CASSYGTGTYEQYF; cdr3_nt: TGTGCCAGCAGTTACGGGACAGGGACCTACGAGCAGTACTTC; clone_size: few; j_call: TRBJ2-7; d_call: TRBD1; v_call: TRBV6-5
cdr3_aa: CASKGAGRSNEKLFF; cdr3_nt: TGTGCCAGCAAAGGGGCCGGGCGATCTAATGAAAAACTGTTTTTT; clone_size: many; j_call: TRBJ1-4; d_call: -; v_call: TRBV19